These T cell receptor beta chains were read from a single sample in a study of blood T cell repertoires in COVID-19. Only in-frame clones appear in the TCRdb table, and some are missing; sequencing was by immunoSEQ multiplex PCR. Of 130,000 or so clones listed, about 91% are singletons. Sequenced material: peripheral blood. These receptors came from a man between 45 and 60 years old with acute or convalescent COVID-19. The CDR3 runs from the conserved cysteine through the conserved F or W. Each record gives: V gene, J gene, clone size, D gene, CDR3 protein, CDR3 DNA. The D gene is left open where the match is weak. Clone size is not always given. Where it is, it says once, few, many or a class for expanded clones.

v_call: TRBV28
j_call: TRBJ1-2
clone_size: NA
d_call: NA
cdr3_aa: CASSLDSYGYTF
cdr3_nt: TGTGCCAGCAGTTTGGACAGCTATGGCTACACCTTC

v_call: TRBV12-5
j_call: TRBJ2-1
clone_size: NA
d_call: NA
cdr3_aa: CASGWGGPGNEQFF
cdr3_nt: TGTGCTAGTGGTTGGGGGGGGCCTGGGAATGAGCAGTTCTTC

v_call: TRBV4-2
j_call: TRBJ2-3
clone_size: NA
d_call: TRBD2
cdr3_aa: CASSPENGRGGTDTQYF
cdr3_nt: TGTGCCAGCAGCCCGGAGAACGGGAGGGGCGGCACAGATACGCAGTATTTT

v_call: TRBV7-9
j_call: TRBJ1-1
clone_size: NA
d_call: NA
cdr3_aa: CASIAGRGKNTEAFF
cdr3_nt: TGTGCCAGCATCGCGGGAAGGGGCAAGAACACTGAAGCTTTCTTT

v_call: TRBV5-6
j_call: TRBJ1-4
clone_size: NA
d_call: NA
cdr3_aa: CASSSSGRTALSEKLFF
cdr3_nt: TGTGCCAGCAGCTCTTCCGGTAGGACAGCACTTAGTGAAAAACTGTTTTTT

v_call: TRBV5-1
j_call: TRBJ1-1
clone_size: NA
d_call: NA
cdr3_aa: CASSLAGPHEAFF
cdr3_nt: TGCGCCAGCAGCTTGGCTGGGCCCCATGAAGCTTTCTTT

v_call: TRBV7-3
j_call: TRBJ1-2
clone_size: NA
d_call: NA
cdr3_aa: CASSPDRIISYGYTF
cdr3_nt: TGTGCCAGCAGCCCCGACAGGATCATATCTTATGGCTACACCTTC

v_call: TRBV27
j_call: TRBJ1-1
clone_size: few
d_call: TRBD1
cdr3_aa: CASSLSPGTANTEAFF
cdr3_nt: TGTGCCAGCAGTTTGTCACCCGGGACAGCCAACACTGAAGCTTTCTTT

v_call: TRBV2
j_call: TRBJ1-1
clone_size: NA
d_call: NA
cdr3_aa: CASSLLQVNTEAFF
cdr3_nt: TGTGCCAGCAGTTTGTTACAGGTGAACACTGAAGCTTTCTTT

v_call: TRBV5-6
j_call: TRBJ1-3
clone_size: NA
d_call: NA
cdr3_aa: CASSLGGLHLLKGDF
cdr3_nt: TGTGCCAGCAGCTTGGGGGGACTTCACCTACTTAAGGGCGATTTT

v_call: TRBV9
j_call: TRBJ2-2
clone_size: NA
d_call: NA
cdr3_aa: CASSVAAGTGELFF
cdr3_nt: TGTGCCAGCAGCGTAGCGGCAGGCACCGGGGAGCTGTTTTTT

v_call: TRBV19
j_call: TRBJ1-1
clone_size: NA
d_call: TRBD1
cdr3_aa: CASSDGTGAWVGTEAFF
cdr3_nt: TGTGCCAGTAGCGACGGGACAGGGGCCTGGGTGGGGACTGAAGCTTTCTTT

v_call: TRBV7-2
j_call: TRBJ2-1
clone_size: once
d_call: NA
cdr3_aa: CASSSSPNSYNEQFF
cdr3_nt: TGTGCCAGCAGCTCCTCTCCAAATAGCTACAATGAGCAGTTCTTC

v_call: TRBV12-3/TRBV12-4
j_call: TRBJ1-1
clone_size: NA
d_call: NA
cdr3_aa: CASSPGANLRAFF
cdr3_nt: TGTGCCAGCAGTCCCGGAGCAAACCTGAGGGCTTTCTTT

v_call: TRBV3-1/TRBV3-2
j_call: TRBJ2-7
clone_size: NA
d_call: NA
cdr3_aa: CASSHGQGYEQYF
cdr3_nt: TGTGCCAGCAGCCACGGTCAGGGATACGAGCAGTACTTC

v_call: TRBV27
j_call: TRBJ1-1
clone_size: few
d_call: NA
cdr3_aa: CASSFGSGDNTEAFF
cdr3_nt: TGTGCCAGCAGTTTTGGGAGTGGGGATAACACTGAAGCTTTCTTT

v_call: TRBV7-2
j_call: TRBJ1-2
clone_size: NA
d_call: NA
cdr3_aa: CASSLVLGYTF
cdr3_nt: TGTGCCAGCAGCTTAGTTCTTGGCTACACCTTC

v_call: TRBV5-1
j_call: TRBJ1-2
clone_size: NA
d_call: NA
cdr3_aa: CASGGDGPYGYTF
cdr3_nt: TGCGCCAGCGGAGGGGACGGGCCCTATGGCTACACCTTC

v_call: TRBV7-9
j_call: TRBJ1-2
clone_size: once
d_call: NA
cdr3_aa: CASSFQVTSANYGYTF
cdr3_nt: TGTGCCAGCAGCTTCCAGGTTACCTCCGCTAACTATGGCTACACCTTC

v_call: TRBV5-1
j_call: TRBJ1-1
clone_size: NA
d_call: NA
cdr3_aa: CASSLGFRQGGEAFF
cdr3_nt: TGCGCCAGCAGCTTGGGTTTCAGGCAAGGGGGTGAAGCTTTCTTT

v_call: TRBV18
j_call: TRBJ1-5
clone_size: NA
d_call: TRBD1
cdr3_aa: CASSSYGAGQGANQPQHF
cdr3_nt: TGTGCCAGCTCCTCCTACGGTGCCGGGCAGGGGGCCAATCAGCCCCAGCATTTT

v_call: TRBV19
j_call: TRBJ1-2
clone_size: NA
d_call: TRBD1
cdr3_aa: CASRIGTGSYGYTF
cdr3_nt: TGTGCCAGTAGGATCGGGACAGGGAGCTATGGCTACACCTTC

v_call: TRBV6-5
j_call: TRBJ1-6
clone_size: NA
d_call: TRBD1
cdr3_aa: CASRRTGGHEALHF
cdr3_nt: TGTGCCAGCAGGCGGACAGGGGGCCATGAAGCCCTCCACTTT

v_call: TRBV18
j_call: TRBJ1-3
clone_size: once
d_call: NA
cdr3_aa: CASSPYSTESSGNTIYF
cdr3_nt: TGTGCCAGCTCACCGTACTCAACGGAGAGCTCTGGAAACACCATATATTTT

v_call: TRBV11-2
j_call: TRBJ1-3
clone_size: NA
d_call: NA
cdr3_aa: CASSAQGGNTIYF
cdr3_nt: TGTGCCAGCAGCGCCCAGGGGGGAAACACCATATATTTT

v_call: TRBV7-9
j_call: TRBJ1-1
clone_size: NA
d_call: TRBD1
cdr3_aa: CASSFDRVYTEAFF
cdr3_nt: TGTGCCAGCAGCTTTGACAGGGTTTACACTGAAGCTTTCTTT

v_call: TRBV7-6
j_call: TRBJ2-7
clone_size: NA
d_call: TRBD2
cdr3_aa: CASSLGTRGEQYF
cdr3_nt: TGTGCCAGCAGCTTAGGGACTAGAGGCGAGCAGTACTTC

v_call: TRBV29-1
j_call: TRBJ2-2
clone_size: once
d_call: TRBD1
cdr3_aa: CSVSGTAGQGTGELFF
cdr3_nt: TGCAGCGTTTCAGGGACCGCTGGACAGGGAACCGGGGAGCTGTTTTTT

v_call: TRBV9
j_call: TRBJ1-6
clone_size: NA
d_call: NA
cdr3_aa: CASRAGTHSPLHF
cdr3_nt: TGTGCCAGCAGGGCAGGCACCCATTCACCCCTCCACTTT

v_call: TRBV11-2
j_call: TRBJ2-7
clone_size: once
d_call: NA
cdr3_aa: CASSLVRETEQYF
cdr3_nt: TGTGCCAGCAGCTTAGTGCGGGAAACCGAGCAGTACTTC

v_call: TRBV11-2
j_call: TRBJ2-7
clone_size: NA
d_call: NA
cdr3_aa: CASSLGTATYEQYF
cdr3_nt: TGTGCCAGCAGCTTAGGGACAGCAACCTACGAGCAGTACTTC

v_call: TRBV27
j_call: TRBJ2-3
clone_size: NA
d_call: NA
cdr3_aa: CASTKQGTDTQYF
cdr3_nt: TGTGCCAGCACTAAACAGGGCACAGATACGCAGTATTTT

v_call: TRBV4-1
j_call: TRBJ2-3
clone_size: NA
d_call: TRBD2
cdr3_aa: CASSQGTSGRSTDTQYF
cdr3_nt: TGCGCCAGCAGCCAGGGGACTAGCGGGAGATCGACAGATACGCAGTATTTT

v_call: TRBV7-2
j_call: TRBJ2-7
clone_size: NA
d_call: NA
cdr3_aa: CASSLERSSYEQYF
cdr3_nt: TGTGCCAGCAGCTTGGAGCGTAGCTCCTACGAGCAGTACTTC

v_call: TRBV4-1
j_call: TRBJ2-3
clone_size: NA
d_call: TRBD2
cdr3_aa: CASSQAVAGPSTDTQYF
cdr3_nt: TGCGCCAGCAGCCAAGCTGTAGCGGGCCCTAGCACAGATACGCAGTATTTT

v_call: TRBV25-1
j_call: TRBJ1-6
clone_size: NA
d_call: NA
cdr3_aa: CASSDPYSYSPLHF
cdr3_nt: TGTGCCAGCAGTGATCCTTACAGCTATTCACCCCTCCACTTT

v_call: TRBV9
j_call: TRBJ1-1
clone_size: NA
d_call: NA
cdr3_aa: CASSVLRNTEAFF
cdr3_nt: TGTGCCAGCAGCGTATTGCGGAACACTGAAGCTTTCTTT

v_call: TRBV18
j_call: TRBJ1-3
clone_size: NA
d_call: TRBD1
cdr3_aa: CASSPGIRGQAEGNTIYF
cdr3_nt: TGTGCCAGCTCACCAGGAATTCGAGGACAGGCCGAGGGGAACACCATATATTTT

v_call: TRBV28
j_call: TRBJ2-5
clone_size: NA
d_call: TRBD1
cdr3_aa: CASRKKATGALETQYF
cdr3_nt: TGTGCCAGCAGAAAAAAGGCGACAGGGGCGCTAGAGACCCAGTACTTC

v_call: TRBV9
j_call: TRBJ1-2
clone_size: NA
d_call: NA
cdr3_aa: CASSFTSGYGYTF
cdr3_nt: TGTGCCAGCAGTTTTACTAGCGGCTATGGCTACACCTTC

v_call: TRBV13
j_call: TRBJ1-1
clone_size: NA
d_call: TRBD1
cdr3_aa: CASSDGTASEAFF
cdr3_nt: TGTGCCAGCAGCGATGGGACAGCCAGTGAAGCTTTCTTT

v_call: TRBV14
j_call: TRBJ2-5
clone_size: NA
d_call: NA
cdr3_aa: CASSPPGFGQETQYF
cdr3_nt: TGTGCCAGCAGCCCTCCAGGTTTTGGACAAGAGACCCAGTACTTC

v_call: TRBV30
j_call: TRBJ1-5
clone_size: NA
d_call: NA
cdr3_aa: CAWSRQFNNQPQHF
cdr3_nt: TGTGCCTGGAGTAGACAGTTTAACAATCAGCCCCAGCATTTT

v_call: TRBV19
j_call: TRBJ1-4
clone_size: NA
d_call: NA
cdr3_aa: CASSISSGLRSEKLFF
cdr3_nt: TGTGCCAGTAGTATTTCCTCGGGGTTGAGGAGTGAAAAACTGTTTTTT

v_call: TRBV18
j_call: TRBJ1-1
clone_size: NA
d_call: NA
cdr3_aa: CASSQDKAAFF
cdr3_nt: TGTGCCAGCTCTCAGGACAAAGCAGCTTTCTTT

v_call: TRBV28
j_call: TRBJ1-5
clone_size: NA
d_call: NA
cdr3_aa: CASVGPKNQPQHF
cdr3_nt: TGTGCCAGCGTCGGTCCTAAAAATCAGCCCCAGCATTTT

v_call: TRBV6-5
j_call: TRBJ2-7
clone_size: NA
d_call: TRBD2
cdr3_aa: CASRGSGRGSYEQYF
cdr3_nt: TGTGCCAGCAGGGGTAGCGGGAGGGGATCCTACGAGCAGTACTTC

v_call: TRBV7-9
j_call: TRBJ1-4
clone_size: NA
d_call: TRBD1
cdr3_aa: CASSSGGLGEKLFF
cdr3_nt: TGTGCCAGCAGCTCAGGGGGCTTGGGCGAAAAACTGTTTTTT

v_call: TRBV19
j_call: TRBJ1-2
clone_size: NA
d_call: TRBD1
cdr3_aa: CASSAPNRGHYGYTF
cdr3_nt: TGTGCCAGTAGTGCCCCAAACAGGGGGCACTATGGCTACACCTTC